These 18 T cell receptor beta chains were sequenced from one sample in a study of CD8 T cells in Susac syndrome. With random hexamers, roughly 0.45 to 1 ug RNA was reverse transcribed. TCRdb passed the immunoSEQ multiplex PCR reads through MiXCR, listing each CDR3 protein once. The table includes some 450,000 distinct CDR3 sequences, approximately 89% detected once. Sequencing input: CD8+ T cells from PBMCs. The source of these receptors is a human donor with multiple sclerosis.

The chain has TRBV27 and TRBJ2-1; possible D gene TRBD2, 5 bases. This CDR3 is 15 amino acids long. Germline lookup yields CDR1 MNHEY and CDR2 SMNVEV (reference sequence). Deletions cut 5 bases from V and 7 bases from J, with 18 bases between. CDR3 nucleotides: TGTGCCAGCAGTCCCGGGGAACTAGTTCGTAATGAGCAGTTCTTC. It encodes CASSPGELVRNEQFF.

The chain links TRBV20-1 to TRBJ2-1; D not certain. The germline gives CDR1 DFQATT, CDR2 SNEGSKA (reference sequence). Trimming removed 6 bases at V and 5 bases at J, with 17 bases between. This CDR3 is 14 amino acids long. CDR3 DNA sequence: TGCAGTGCCCGGGTAGGTGAAGAGAACAATGAGCAGTTCTTC. Residues: CSARVGEENNEQFF.

Comment on this clonotype: One end of the junction does not line up with germline, which may come from a read error. The chain has TRBV4-2 and TRBJ2-7; D is possibly TRBD1 (6 bases). From germline, CDR1 is LGHNA and CDR2 YNFKEQ. The CDR3 is 15 amino acids. For the CDR3, the DNA is TGTGCCAGCAGCCCATCAGGGGCCAGTGCCTACGAGCAGCACTTC. As protein: CASSPSGASAYEQHF.

The chain joins TRBV7-9 to TRBJ2-1; 9 nucleotides line up with TRBD2. Germline V gene sequence: CDR1 SEHNR, CDR2 FQNEAQ (reference sequence). Trimming took 3 bases from V and 3 from J; bases not matched to a gene: 9. The CDR3 has 17 amino acids. In nucleotides, the CDR3 is TGTGCCAGCAGCTTCGGGCGGGGGGGCTTCCGCTACAATGAGCAGTTCTTC. This translates into CASSFGRGGFRYNEQFF.

V is TRBV6-1 and J is TRBJ2-5; 12 bases line up with TRBD1. The CDR3 is 15 amino acids. In germline, CDR1 is MNHNS, CDR2 SASEGT. V shed 7 bases, J shed 5 bases, and the junction held 8 bases outside the gene matches. The chain's CDR3 is CASKRGQGARETQYF. CDR3 coding DNA: TGTGCCAGCAAGAGGGGACAGGGGGCGAGGGAGACCCAGTACTTC.

The chain recombines TRBV25-1 with TRBJ2-2, with D perhaps being TRBD1 or TRBD2 (5 bases each). The V end was cut by 5 bases, the J end by 6 bases, with 19 bases between. The length of the CDR3 is 16 residues. Germline CDR1 is MGHDK and CDR2 is SYGVNS. CDR3 DNA sequence: TGTGCCAGCAGTTTTCCCGGGGCAGGGTATCCCGGGGAGCTGTTTTTT. Translated: CASSFPGAGYPGELFF.

The chain employs TRBV24-1 and TRBJ2-3; TRBD1 matches 9 bases. This CDR3 contains 18 residues. The germline V gene encodes CDR1 KGHDR and CDR2 SFDVKD. The V segment lost 4 bases and the J segment 0 bases; nucleotides outside the gene matches: 10. CDR3 nucleotide sequence: TGTGCCACCAGTGAATCGGGACAGGGTGGTCCTAGCACAGATACGCAGTATTTT. It encodes CATSESGQGGPSTDTQYF.

The chain is built from TRBV19 and TRBJ1-2; D gene ambiguous. Trimming left V 9 bases short and J 3 bases short, with 11 bases between. Germline CDR1 LNHDA, CDR2 SQIVND (reference sequence). The CDR3 length is 12 residues. CDR3 sequence: CASNGVYYGYTF. CDR3 sequence (DNA): TGTGCCAGCAATGGGGTCTACTATGGCTACACCTTC.

V is TRBV6-5 and J is TRBJ1-1; 8 bases are shared with TRBD1. The ends lost 2 bases at V and 2 bases at J; junction bases unmatched: 7. Per the germline V gene, CDR1 is MNHEY and CDR2 is SVGAGI. This CDR3 spans 16 amino acids. The CDR3 loop reads CASSYLPGQANTEAFF. CDR3 DNA sequence: TGTGCCAGCAGTTACCTGCCGGGACAGGCTAACACTGAAGCTTTCTTT.

The CDR3 DNA reads TGCAGTGCTAGGCATTCTTCAGGGTATGAGCAGTTCTTC. Protein: CSARHSSGYEQFF. The V gene is TRBV20-1, the J gene TRBJ2-1; D perhaps matches TRBD1 (5 bases). Germline lookup yields CDR1 DFQATT and CDR2 SNEGSKA (reference sequence). The CDR3 spans 13 residues. The V gene lost 3 bases and the J gene lost 8 bases, with 14 bases spanning the gap.

The rearrangement links TRBV28 to TRBJ2-7; 10 nucleotides agree with TRBD1. The CDR3 is made up of 15 amino acids. V dropped 3 bases and J dropped 2; count of bases not matched to a gene: 4. CDR1 is MDHEN and CDR2 is SYDVKM in the germline V gene. The CDR3 sequence is CASSFPGQGTYEQYF. The CDR3, as DNA: TGTGCCAGCAGTTTTCCGGGACAGGGGACCTACGAGCAGTACTTC.

The rearrangement joins TRBV6-2 or TRBV6-3 to TRBJ2-3, with D maybe TRBD1 (5 bases). CDR1 MNHEY and CDR2 SVGEGT come from the germline V gene. V shed 0 bases and J shed 1 base, with 11 bases lying between them. This CDR3 is 16 amino acids long. CDR3 bases: TGTGCCAGCAGTTACTCGCCAACCAGGGGCACAGATACGCAGTATTTT. Amino acid sequence: CASSYSPTRGTDTQYF.

This clonotype was seen just once. The chain combines TRBV24-1 with TRBJ2-2; tentative D call: TRBD1 (5 bases). CDR3 length: 14 residues. Germline CDR1 is KGHDR and CDR2 is SFDVKD. With 6 bases removed from V and 4 bases from J, the gap between germline ends came to 11 bases. CDR3 region: CATSILQVTGELFF. The CDR3 region has the DNA TGTGCCACCAGTATCCTACAGGTCACCGGGGAGCTGTTTTTT.

CDR3 coding DNA: TGCGCCAGCAGCAGCGAGGGGACAGGGGTAGAGGATACGCAGTATTTT. Protein: CASSSEGTGVEDTQYF. The V call is TRBV5-1, the J call TRBJ2-3; the match to TRBD1 covers 10 bases. The junction had 11 bases not matched to a gene; V was cut back by 4 bases and J by 6 bases. Germline V gene sequence: CDR1 SGHRS, CDR2 YFSETQ. The CDR3 loop spans 16 amino acids. Complete variable domain (other parts from reference TRBV5-1 and TRBJ2-3): KAGVTQTPRYLIKTRGQQVTLSCSPISGHRSVSWYQQTPGQGLQFLFEYFSETQRNKGNFPGRFSGRQFSNSRSEMNVSTLELGDSALYLCASSSEGTGVEDTQYFGPGTRLTVL.

The chain couples TRBV11-2 to TRBJ2-3; D gene unclear. V was trimmed by 5 bases and J by 9 bases, leaving 15 bases between them. Germline lookup yields CDR1 SGHAT and CDR2 FQNNGV. The CDR3 extends over 13 amino acids. The CDR3 bases are TGTGCCAGCAGCCCTAAAGGGCAGCCCACGCAGTATTTT. Its protein product is CASSPKGQPTQYF.

The chain employs TRBV6-1 and TRBJ2-3; the match to TRBD2 covers 9 bases. The CDR3 extends over 15 amino acids. CDR1 is MNHNS and CDR2 is SASEGT in the germline V gene. V gave up 5 bases and J gave up 2 bases; unmatched junction bases: 5. The CDR3 reads CASSPTSGHTDTQYF. The DNA for the CDR3 is TGTGCCAGCAGTCCGACTAGCGGTCACACAGATACGCAGTATTTT.

This chain joins TRBV9 and TRBJ2-1; possible D gene TRBD2, 5 bases. Trimming took 1 base from V and 2 from J, leaving 16 bases between them. The CDR3 has 17 amino acids. Germline lookup yields CDR1 SGDLS and CDR2 YYNGEE. The DNA of the CDR3 is TGTGCCAGCAGCGTATTAAGCATGGCGGGTCCCTACAATGAGCAGTTCTTC. This encodes CASSVLSMAGPYNEQFF.

As concerns this clonotype: This may come from a read error, since a much larger clone is one base off. The V gene is TRBV11-3, the J gene TRBJ2-7; D is uncertain. The germline gives CDR1 SGHNT, CDR2 YENEEA. V was pared by 0 bases and J by 3 bases, with 6 bases between. This CDR3 has 13 amino acids. The CDR3 nucleotides are TGTGCCAGCAGCTTAGACGGGTACTACGAGCAGTACTTC. Its protein product is CASSLDGYYEQYF.